The rows below give T cell receptor beta chains drawn from one sample of a study of T cell responses to AZD1222 COVID-19 vaccine. Assay: immunoSEQ multiplex PCR; the TCRdb copy retains only in-frame clones and omits some. This sample has about 180,000 clones, with just under 95% found just once. Material: peripheral blood, obtained 28 days after the second dose of the MenACWY control vaccine. These receptors all come from an adult who received the MenACWY meningococcal vaccine as a control. CDR3s include the opening cysteine and the closing phenylalanine or tryptophan. D genes are given only for firm matches. Clone size is given for some rows only: seen once, a few or many times, or a class if the clone is expanded.

>14|NA|TRBJ1-5|TRBV7-2|NA
CASSLVAGDQPQHF
TGTGCCAGCAGCTTAGTTGCAGGGGATCAGCCCCAGCATTTT
>13|NA|TRBJ1-5|TRBV19|NA
CASSIQVDQPQHF
TGTGCCAGTAGTATTCAGGTTGATCAGCCCCAGCATTTT
>16|NA|TRBJ2-7|TRBV3-1/TRBV3-2|NA
CASSQLPQGGAYEQYF
TGTGCCAGCAGCCAACTCCCCCAAGGGGGGGCCTACGAGCAGTACTTC
>16|NA|TRBJ2-2|TRBV4-2|NA
CASSQFSGRNTGELFF
TGTGCCAGCAGCCAATTCAGCGGGCGCAACACCGGGGAGCTGTTTTTT
>17|NA|TRBJ1-2|TRBV9|NA
CASSVGSRPSTLSGYTF
TGTGCCAGCAGCGTGGGTAGCCGACCTTCGACCCTTTCCGGCTACACCTTC
>19|TRBD2|TRBJ2-1|TRBV10-3|NA
CAIRDPGSGGPSSYNEQFF
TGTGCCATCAGAGATCCCGGTAGCGGGGGGCCGAGCTCCTACAATGAGCAGTTCTTC
>15|NA|TRBJ1-4|TRBV30|NA
CAWSVGGAFNEKLFF
TGTGCCTGGAGTGTGGGGGGCGCTTTTAATGAAAAACTGTTTTTT
>11|NA|TRBJ1-1|TRBV20-1|NA
CSAGATGQAFF
TGCAGTGCGGGGGCCACAGGCCAAGCTTTCTTT
>14|NA|TRBJ2-1|TRBV2|NA
CASSENAGINEQFF
TGTGCCAGCAGTGAGAACGCAGGCATCAATGAGCAGTTCTTC
>13|NA|TRBJ2-5|TRBV13|NA
CASSSFIQETQYF
TGTGCCAGCAGCTCATTCATCCAAGAGACCCAGTACTTC
>16|TRBD1|TRBJ2-1|TRBV5-1|NA
CASSSTGGQPYNEQFF
TGCGCCAGCAGCTCGACAGGGGGACAGCCCTACAATGAGCAGTTCTTC
>16|NA|TRBJ1-4|TRBV5-1|NA
CASSSGRVTSNEKLFF
TGCGCCAGCAGTTCGGGACGGGTGACCTCTAATGAAAAACTGTTTTTT
>13|NA|TRBJ2-3|TRBV7-3|NA
CASSLGLTDTQYF
TGTGCCAGCAGCTTAGGGCTCACAGATACGCAGTATTTT
>16|NA|TRBJ1-2|TRBV19|few
CASSIDFPGMRYGYTF
TGTGCCAGTAGTATAGATTTTCCAGGGATGCGCTATGGCTACACCTTC
>14|NA|TRBJ2-6|TRBV5-1|NA
CASRASSGANVLTF
TGCGCCAGCAGGGCGAGCTCTGGGGCCAACGTCCTGACTTTC
>15|TRBD2|TRBJ2-2|TRBV27|once
CASGNAPSGGGELFF
TGTGCCAGCGGTAATGCACCTAGCGGAGGCGGGGAGCTGTTTTTT
>13|TRBD1|TRBJ2-7|TRBV7-3|NA
CASSSGTGGEQYF
TGTGCCAGCAGCTCCGGGACAGGAGGGGAGCAGTACTTC
>15|NA|TRBJ2-3|TRBV21-1|NA
CALRGTSGNTDTQYF
TGTGCCCTACGAGGGACTAGCGGAAACACAGATACGCAGTATTTT
>16|NA|TRBJ1-3|TRBV5-1|NA
CASSLEFSRVGNTIYF
TGCGCCAGCAGCTTGGAGTTCAGCAGGGTTGGAAACACCATATATTTT
>14|NA|TRBJ1-4|TRBV10-3|NA
CAISGAGSNEKLFF
TGTGCCATCAGTGGGGCGGGATCTAATGAAAAACTGTTTTTT
>12|NA|TRBJ1-5|TRBV12-3/TRBV12-4|NA
CASKGPNQPQHF
TGTGCCAGCAAAGGGCCCAATCAGCCCCAGCATTTT
>14|NA|TRBJ2-7|TRBV12-5|once
CASGLGQGTYEQYF
TGTGCTAGTGGTTTGGGTCAGGGTACCTACGAGCAGTACTTC
>12|NA|TRBJ2-3|TRBV11-2|NA
CASSLVGVTEYF
TGTGCCAGCAGCTTAGTGGGTGTGACCGAGTATTTT
>15|TRBD2|TRBJ2-5|TRBV28|NA
CASSPGLAGIETQYF
TGTGCCAGCAGCCCCGGACTAGCGGGGATCGAGACCCAGTACTTC
>13|NA|TRBJ1-2|TRBV14|NA
CASSQGLNYGYTF
TGTGCCAGCAGCCAAGGGCTCAACTATGGCTACACCTTC
>16|TRBD2|TRBJ2-3|TRBV9|NA
CASSVVEAGGGDTQYF
TGTGCCAGCAGCGTAGTTGAAGCGGGGGGTGGAGATACGCAGTATTTT
>16|TRBD1|TRBJ1-2|TRBV5-1|NA
CASSLQTGTANYGYTF
TGCGCCAGCAGCTTGCAAACAGGGACAGCCAACTATGGCTACACCTTC
>15|NA|TRBJ1-5|TRBV5-6|NA
CASSADGGSNQPQHF
TGTGCCAGCAGCGCGGACGGAGGAAGCAATCAGCCCCAGCATTTT
>11|NA|TRBJ1-1|TRBV3-1/TRBV3-2|once
CASSRDTEAFF
TGTGCCAGCAGCCGGGACACTGAAGCTTTCTTT
>13|TRBD1|TRBJ2-7|TRBV7-9|few
CASSPRGPDEQYF
TGTGCCAGCAGCCCCAGGGGGCCGGACGAGCAGTACTTC
>13|NA|TRBJ2-3|TRBV11-2|NA
CASSLVHTDTQYF
TGTGCCAGCAGCTTAGTACACACAGATACGCAGTATTTT
>14|TRBD1|TRBJ1-1|TRBV27|NA
CASSWTGITTEAFF
TGTGCCAGCAGTTGGACAGGTATAACCACTGAAGCTTTCTTT
>15|TRBD1|TRBJ1-2|TRBV2|NA
CASSYTLGQGGGYTF
TGTGCCAGCAGTTACACCCTCGGACAGGGAGGGGGCTACACCTTC
>15|NA|TRBJ2-7|TRBV6-5|many
CASSYSGQHSYEQYF
TGTGCCAGCAGTTACTCCGGACAGCACTCCTACGAGCAGTACTTC
>14|NA|TRBJ1-2|TRBV27|NA
CASGRAGVHYGYTF
TGTGCCAGCGGACGGGCAGGGGTTCACTATGGCTACACCTTC